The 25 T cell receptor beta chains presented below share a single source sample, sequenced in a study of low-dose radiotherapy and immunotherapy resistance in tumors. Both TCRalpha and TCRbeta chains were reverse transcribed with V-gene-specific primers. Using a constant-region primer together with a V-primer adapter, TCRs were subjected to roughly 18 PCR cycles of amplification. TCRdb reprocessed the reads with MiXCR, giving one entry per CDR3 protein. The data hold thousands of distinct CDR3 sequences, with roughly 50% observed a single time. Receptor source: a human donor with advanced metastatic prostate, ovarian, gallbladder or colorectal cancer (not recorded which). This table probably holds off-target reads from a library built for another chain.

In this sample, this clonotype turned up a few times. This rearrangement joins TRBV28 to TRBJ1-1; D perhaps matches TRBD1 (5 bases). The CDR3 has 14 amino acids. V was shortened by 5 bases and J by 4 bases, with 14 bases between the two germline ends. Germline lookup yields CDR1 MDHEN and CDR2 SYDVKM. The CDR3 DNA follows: TGTGCCAGCAGTGTCCAGGGTCCGGGCACTGAAGCTTTCTTT. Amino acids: CASSVQGPGTEAFF.

In DNA form, the CDR3 reads TGTGCCAGCAGCGTGGGACAGGGTATCCATGAGCAGTTCTTC. This sequence encodes CASSVGQGIHEQFF. V and J are TRBV9 and TRBJ2-1; 9 nucleotides align to TRBD1. V was pared by 2 bases and J by 8 bases, with 5 bases of the junction left unmatched. This CDR3 has 14 residues. Germline CDR1 SGDLS, CDR2 YYNGEE.

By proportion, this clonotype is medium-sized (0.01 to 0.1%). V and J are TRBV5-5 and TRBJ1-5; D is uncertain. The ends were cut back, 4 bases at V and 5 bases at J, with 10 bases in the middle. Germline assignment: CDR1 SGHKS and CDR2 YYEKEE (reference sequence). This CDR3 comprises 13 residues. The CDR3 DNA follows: TGTGCCAGCAGCCTGATTTGGGATCAGCCCCAGCATTTT. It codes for CASSLIWDQPQHF.

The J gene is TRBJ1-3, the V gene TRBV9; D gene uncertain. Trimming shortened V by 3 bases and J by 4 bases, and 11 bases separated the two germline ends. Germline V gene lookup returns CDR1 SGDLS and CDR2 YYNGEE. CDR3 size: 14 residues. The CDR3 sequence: CASSAQTGGNTIYF. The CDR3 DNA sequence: TGTGCCAGCAGCGCCCAAACCGGAGGAAACACCATATATTTT.

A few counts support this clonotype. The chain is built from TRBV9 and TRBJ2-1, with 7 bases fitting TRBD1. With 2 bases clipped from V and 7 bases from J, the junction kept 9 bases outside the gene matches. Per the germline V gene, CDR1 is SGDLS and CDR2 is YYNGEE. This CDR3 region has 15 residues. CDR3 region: CASSVGTDRWNEQFF. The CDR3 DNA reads TGTGCCAGCAGCGTTGGGACAGACAGATGGAATGAGCAGTTCTTC.

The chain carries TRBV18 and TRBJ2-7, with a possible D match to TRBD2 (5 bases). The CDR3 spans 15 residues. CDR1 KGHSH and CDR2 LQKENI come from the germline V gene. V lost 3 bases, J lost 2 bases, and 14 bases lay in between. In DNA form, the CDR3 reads TGTGCCAGCTCACCGGACGGCGGGTTCGCCTACGAGCAGTACTTC. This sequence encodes CASSPDGGFAYEQYF.

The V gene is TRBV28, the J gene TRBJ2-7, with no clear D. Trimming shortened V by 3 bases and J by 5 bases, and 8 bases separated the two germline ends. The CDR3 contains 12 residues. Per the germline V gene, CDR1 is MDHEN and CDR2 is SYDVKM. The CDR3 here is CASSFRTHEQYF. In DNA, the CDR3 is TGTGCCAGCAGTTTTCGTACCCACGAGCAGTACTTC. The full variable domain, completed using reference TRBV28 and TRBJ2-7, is DVKVTQSSRYLVKRTGEKVFLECVQDMDHENMFWYRQDPGLGLRLIYFSYDVKMKEKGDIPEGYSVSREKKERFSLILESASTNQTSMYLCASSFRTHEQYFGPGTRLTVT.

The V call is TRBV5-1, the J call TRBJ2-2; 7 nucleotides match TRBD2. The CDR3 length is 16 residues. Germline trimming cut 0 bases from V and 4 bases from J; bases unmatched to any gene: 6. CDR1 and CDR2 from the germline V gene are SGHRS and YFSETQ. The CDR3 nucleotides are TGCGCCAGCAGCTTGGGTCGAGCGGGGAGCACCGGGGAGCTGTTTTTT. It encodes CASSLGRAGSTGELFF.

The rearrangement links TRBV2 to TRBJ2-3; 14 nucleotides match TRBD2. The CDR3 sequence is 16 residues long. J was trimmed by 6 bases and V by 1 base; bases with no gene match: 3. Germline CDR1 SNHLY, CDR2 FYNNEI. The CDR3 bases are TGTGCCAGCAGTGAAGGACTAGCGGGGGGGCAGGATACGCAGTATTTT. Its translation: CASSEGLAGGQDTQYF.

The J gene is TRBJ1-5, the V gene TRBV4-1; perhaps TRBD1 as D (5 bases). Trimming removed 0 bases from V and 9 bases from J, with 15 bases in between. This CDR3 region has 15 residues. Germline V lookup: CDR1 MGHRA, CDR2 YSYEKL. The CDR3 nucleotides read TGCGCCAGCAGCCAAGAGGGAACAGGAAGGGGGCCCCAGCATTTT. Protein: CASSQEGTGRGPQHF.

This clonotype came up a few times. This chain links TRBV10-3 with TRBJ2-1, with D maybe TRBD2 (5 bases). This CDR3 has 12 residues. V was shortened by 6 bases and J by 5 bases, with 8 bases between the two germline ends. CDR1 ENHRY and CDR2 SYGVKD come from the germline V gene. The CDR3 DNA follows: TGTGCCATCAGCGGGAATGACAATGAGCAGTTCTTC. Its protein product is CAISGNDNEQFF.

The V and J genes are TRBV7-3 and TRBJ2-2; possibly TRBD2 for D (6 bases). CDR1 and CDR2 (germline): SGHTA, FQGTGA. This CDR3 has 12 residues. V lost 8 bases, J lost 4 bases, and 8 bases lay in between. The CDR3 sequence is CASGGVTGELFF. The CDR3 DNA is TGTGCCAGCGGCGGGGTCACCGGGGAGCTGTTTTTT.

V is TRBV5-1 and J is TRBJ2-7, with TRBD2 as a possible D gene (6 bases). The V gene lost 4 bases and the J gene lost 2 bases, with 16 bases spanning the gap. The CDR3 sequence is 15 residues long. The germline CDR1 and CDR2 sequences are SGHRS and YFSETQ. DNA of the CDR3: TGCGCCAGCAGCACCTACCTCACGGGGGCCTACGAGCAGTACTTC. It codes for CASSTYLTGAYEQYF.

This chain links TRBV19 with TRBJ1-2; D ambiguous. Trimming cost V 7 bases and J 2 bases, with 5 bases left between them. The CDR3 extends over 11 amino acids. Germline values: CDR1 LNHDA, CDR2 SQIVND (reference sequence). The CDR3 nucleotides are TGTGCCAGTACCGGGAACTATGGCTACACCTTC. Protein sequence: CASTGNYGYTF.

In nucleotides, the CDR3 is TGTGCCATCAGTGTCCGGGACAGGGAATCCGAGCAGTACTTC. It codes for CAISVRDRESEQYF. This rearrangement joins TRBV10-3 to TRBJ2-7, with 9 bases lining up with TRBD1. V dropped 4 bases and J dropped 6; count of bases not matched to a gene: 7. This CDR3 is 14 amino acids long. The germline V gene has CDR1 ENHRY and CDR2 SYGVKD.

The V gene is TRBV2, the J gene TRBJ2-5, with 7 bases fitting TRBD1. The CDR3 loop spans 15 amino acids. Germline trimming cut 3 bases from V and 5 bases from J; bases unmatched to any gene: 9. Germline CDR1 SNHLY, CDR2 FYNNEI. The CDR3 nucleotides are TGTGCCAGCAGTGACTCCGGGACAGCGGCGGAGACCCAGTACTTC. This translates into CASSDSGTAAETQYF. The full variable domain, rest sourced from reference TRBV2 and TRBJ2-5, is EPEVTQTPSHQVTQMGQEVILRCVPISNHLYFYWYRQILGQKVEFLVSFYNNEISEKSEIFDDQFSVERPDGSNFTLKIRSTKLEDSAMYFCASSDSGTAAETQYFGPGTRLLVL.

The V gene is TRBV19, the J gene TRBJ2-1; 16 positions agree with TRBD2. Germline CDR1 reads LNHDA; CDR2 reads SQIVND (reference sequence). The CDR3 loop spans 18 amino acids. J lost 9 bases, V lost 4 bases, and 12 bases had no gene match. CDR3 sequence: CASSRGPPGLAGGTEQFF. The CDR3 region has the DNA TGTGCCAGTAGTAGGGGGCCGCCGGGACTAGCGGGGGGGACTGAGCAGTTCTTC.

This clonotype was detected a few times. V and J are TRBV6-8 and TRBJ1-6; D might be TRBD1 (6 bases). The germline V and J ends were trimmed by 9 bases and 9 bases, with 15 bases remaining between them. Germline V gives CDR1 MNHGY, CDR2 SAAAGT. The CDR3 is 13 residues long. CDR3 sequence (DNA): TGTGCCAGTGGAGATTACAGGGCTTCACCCCTCCACTTT. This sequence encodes CASGDYRASPLHF.

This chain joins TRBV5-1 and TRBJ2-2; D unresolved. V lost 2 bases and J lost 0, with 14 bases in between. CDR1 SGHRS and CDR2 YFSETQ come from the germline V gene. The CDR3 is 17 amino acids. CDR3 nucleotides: TGCGCCAGCAGCTTAAGGGCTTCGATGGCGAACACCGGGGAGCTGTTTTTT. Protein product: CASSLRASMANTGELFF.

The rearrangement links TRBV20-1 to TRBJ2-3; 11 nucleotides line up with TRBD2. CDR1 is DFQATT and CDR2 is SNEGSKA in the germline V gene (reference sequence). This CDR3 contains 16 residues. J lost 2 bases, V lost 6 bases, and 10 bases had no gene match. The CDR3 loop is CSANSASGGHTDTQYF. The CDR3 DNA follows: TGCAGTGCCAATTCCGCTAGCGGGGGGCACACAGATACGCAGTATTTT.

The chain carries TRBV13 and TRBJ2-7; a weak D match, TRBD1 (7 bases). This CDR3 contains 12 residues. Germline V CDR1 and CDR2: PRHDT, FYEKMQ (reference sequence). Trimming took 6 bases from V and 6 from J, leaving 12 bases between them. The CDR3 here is CASSDQGGEQYF. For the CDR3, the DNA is TGTGCCAGCAGTGACCAGGGGGGCGAGCAGTACTTC.

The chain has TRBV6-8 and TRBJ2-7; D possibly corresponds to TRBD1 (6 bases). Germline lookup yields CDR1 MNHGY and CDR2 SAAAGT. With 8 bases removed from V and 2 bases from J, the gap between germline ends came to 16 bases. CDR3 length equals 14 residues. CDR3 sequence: CASVTPGQPYEQYF. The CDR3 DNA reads TGTGCCAGCGTAACCCCAGGACAGCCCTACGAGCAGTACTTC.

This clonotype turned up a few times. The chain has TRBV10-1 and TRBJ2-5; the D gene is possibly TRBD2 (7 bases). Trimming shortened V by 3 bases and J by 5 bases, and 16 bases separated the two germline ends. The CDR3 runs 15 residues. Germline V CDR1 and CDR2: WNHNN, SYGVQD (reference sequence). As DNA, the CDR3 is TGCGCCAGCAGTGATCCGGCGGGGGCGTGGGAGACCCAGTACTTC. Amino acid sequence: CASSDPAGAWETQYF.

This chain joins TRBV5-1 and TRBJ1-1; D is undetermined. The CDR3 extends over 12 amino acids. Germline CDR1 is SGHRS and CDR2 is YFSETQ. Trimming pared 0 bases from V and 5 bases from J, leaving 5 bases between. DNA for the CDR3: TGCGCCAGCAGCTTGGGCTGGACTGAAGCTTTCTTT. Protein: CASSLGWTEAFF.

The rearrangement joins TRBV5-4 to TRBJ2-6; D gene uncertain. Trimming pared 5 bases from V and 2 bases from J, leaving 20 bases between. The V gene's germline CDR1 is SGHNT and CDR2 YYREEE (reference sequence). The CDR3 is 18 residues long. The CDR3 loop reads CASSSPTWVVAGANVLTF. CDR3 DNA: TGTGCCAGCAGTTCCCCCACTTGGGTAGTCGCTGGGGCCAACGTCCTGACTTTC.